Below, 21 T cell receptor beta chains from the same sample are listed, as sequenced in a study of shared clonotypes between healthy human individuals. Profiling relied on immunoSEQ multiplex PCR, and the TCRdb table lists in-frame clones only, not all of them. The data hold 650,000 to 700,000 clones, with roughly 91% observed a single time. Specimen: memory CD8+ T cells from PBMCs. Noted subset: CD45RO+ cells pooled with CCR7-negative TemRA cells. These receptors all stem from a man aged 18 to 30 in good health. Some clones in this sample may be carry-over from other donors' samples.

This chain links TRBV9 with TRBJ2-3, with a weak D call TRBD2 (6 bases). V was shortened by 0 bases and J by 1 base, with 12 bases between the two germline ends. CDR1 and CDR2 (germline): SGDLS, YYNGEE. This CDR3 comprises 16 residues. In nucleotides, the CDR3 is TGTGCCAGCAGCGTAGTGGAGGGCGCGGGCACAGATACGCAGTATTTT. Translated: CASSVVEGAGTDTQYF. Based on the CDR3 plus reference TRBV9 and TRBJ2-3, the full variable domain is DSGVTQTPKHLITATGQRVTLRCSPRSGDLSVYWYQQSLDQGLQFLIQYYNGEERAKGNILERFSAQQFPDLHSELNLSSLELGDSALYFCASSVVEGAGTDTQYFGPGTRLTVL.

The chain uses TRBV11-2 and TRBJ2-1; D gene ambiguous. Deletions cut 1 base from V and 9 bases from J, with 7 bases between. Germline loops: CDR1 SGHAT, CDR2 FQNNGV. The length of the CDR3 is 12 residues. The CDR3 reads CASSLGVVEQFF. The CDR3 region has the DNA TGTGCCAGCAGCTTAGGAGTGGTTGAGCAGTTCTTC.

As to this clone: The same CDR3 can be traced to other DNA sequences in this sample. The chain is built from TRBV11-2 and TRBJ2-7; maybe TRBD2 (6 bases). Germline-derived CDR1 and CDR2 are SGHAT and FQNNGV. The V gene lost 1 base and the J gene lost 3 bases, with 10 bases spanning the gap. This CDR3 is built from 14 residues. The CDR3 DNA sequence: TGTGCCAGCAGCTTAGCGGGAGTTGGCTACGAGCAGTACTTC. This gives the protein CASSLAGVGYEQYF.

This chain joins TRBV27 and TRBJ2-7, with D perhaps TRBD2 (6 bases). Trimming left V 0 bases short and J 3 bases short, with 15 bases between. The germline CDR1 and CDR2 sequences are MNHEY and SMNVEV (reference sequence). The CDR3 is made up of 16 amino acids. CDR3 sequence reads: CASSLSRGDRDYEQYF. CDR3 DNA sequence: TGTGCCAGCAGTTTATCGCGGGGAGATCGAGACTACGAGCAGTACTTC.

The genes are TRBV2 and TRBJ2-3; 9 bases line up with TRBD1. Germline loops: CDR1 SNHLY, CDR2 FYNNEI. The CDR3 has 17 residues. The V gene end was trimmed by 6 bases and the J gene end by 3 bases; junction bases not matched to a gene: 13. CDR3 in DNA: TGTGCCAGCAGCGTAAGCGCCGGGACAGGGAGGACAGATACGCAGTATTTT. This codes for CASSVSAGTGRTDTQYF.

The count of this clone is one. The chain combines TRBV7-3 with TRBJ2-2, with no clear D. Trimming pared 4 bases from V and 3 bases from J, leaving 3 bases between. The length of the CDR3 is 12 residues. Germline CDR1 SGHTA, CDR2 FQGTGA. The CDR3 spells CASSSHTGELFF. The CDR3, as DNA: TGTGCCAGCAGCTCCCACACCGGGGAGCTGTTTTTT.

The chain uses TRBV27 and TRBJ2-7, with a weak D call TRBD2 (5 bases). The germline CDR1 and CDR2 sequences are MNHEY and SMNVEV (reference sequence). The V end lost 0 bases, the J end lost 5 bases, and 17 bases lay between the germline ends. CDR3 size: 16 residues. CDR3 DNA: TGTGCCAGCAGTTTATCGTACGGGATGTCTGTAAACGAGCAGTACTTC. It yields the protein CASSLSYGMSVNEQYF.

The genes are TRBV20-1 and TRBJ1-1, with D uncertain. The CDR3 length is 10 residues. The germline V and J ends were trimmed by 0 bases and 11 bases, with 7 bases remaining between them. Germline values: CDR1 DFQATT, CDR2 SNEGSKA (reference sequence). For the CDR3, the DNA is TGCAGTGCTAGAGATGGTGACGCTTTCTTT. Encoded protein: CSARDGDAFF.

This chain uses TRBV7-2 with TRBJ1-2; the D is unclear. V lost 1 base and J lost 3, with 24 bases in between. This CDR3 region has 19 residues. CDR1 SGHTA and CDR2 FQGNSA come from the germline V gene. The CDR3 reads CASSLVLGLGPGRDYGYTF. CDR3 nucleotide sequence: TGTGCCAGCAGCTTAGTGTTAGGGTTGGGTCCCGGGCGCGACTATGGCTACACCTTC.

The chain recombines TRBV6-1 with TRBJ2-3; TRBD1 aligns across 8 bases. Unmatched junction bases numbered 5, after V lost 2 bases and J lost 4 bases. Germline V gives CDR1 MNHNS, CDR2 SASEGT. This CDR3 is built from 15 residues. CDR3 in amino acids: CASSESLQGADTQYF. The CDR3 DNA reads as TGTGCCAGCAGTGAATCGTTACAGGGGGCAGATACGCAGTATTTT.

A remark on this clone: The junction departs from germline at one end; a sequencing error may be responsible. Here the CDR3 reads CVSSFEASSYEQYF. CDR3 nucleotide sequence: TGTGTCAGCAGCTTCGAGGCGAGCTCCTACGAGCAGTACTTC. The chain uses TRBV11-2 and TRBJ2-7; D unclear. This CDR3 has 14 amino acids. From germline, CDR1 is SGHAT and CDR2 FQNNGV.

The chain has TRBV9 and TRBJ1-4; TRBD1 matches at 7 bases. V trimming: 4 bases; J trimming: 5 bases; junction bases outside the gene matches: 8. Germline-derived CDR1 and CDR2 are SGDLS and YYNGEE. This CDR3 region has 15 residues. CDR3: CASSPGGTENEKLFF. The CDR3 DNA reads as TGTGCCAGCAGCCCAGGGGGGACAGAGAATGAAAAACTGTTTTTT. The variable domain in full, completed from reference TRBV9 and TRBJ1-4, reads DSGVTQTPKHLITATGQRVTLRCSPRSGDLSVYWYQQSLDQGLQFLIQYYNGEERAKGNILERFSAQQFPDLHSELNLSSLELGDSALYFCASSPGGTENEKLFFGSGTQLSVL.

CDR3 in DNA: TGTGCCAGCAGTCTGAGGACCGTCACCTACGAGCAGTACTTC. The encoded protein is CASSLRTVTYEQYF. The chain recombines TRBV28 with TRBJ2-7; the D is unclear. CDR1 and CDR2 from the germline V gene are MDHEN and SYDVKM. V lost 5 bases, J lost 2 bases, and 13 bases lay in between. The CDR3 extends over 14 amino acids.

This sequence joins TRBV4-3 and TRBJ2-7; D possibly corresponds to TRBD2 (5 bases). CDR1 is LGHNA and CDR2 is YSLEER in the germline V gene. V was shortened by 0 bases and J by 2 bases, with 20 bases between the two germline ends. The CDR3 contains 18 residues. The CDR3 region is CASSQDRRGGASPYEQYF. CDR3 in DNA: TGCGCCAGCAGCCAAGATAGGCGCGGAGGCGCCTCTCCCTACGAGCAGTACTTC.

The CDR3 spells CASSVGTQETNYGYTF. Here the CDR3 DNA reads TGTGCCAGCAGCGTGGGGACACAGGAAACTAACTATGGCTACACCTTC. This chain uses TRBV5-6 with TRBJ1-2; TRBD1 is a possible D gene (6 bases). V was pared by 4 bases and J by 0 bases, with 16 bases between. The germline CDR1 and CDR2 sequences are SGHDT and YYEEEE. The CDR3 has 16 residues. Supplemented by reference TRBV5-6 and TRBJ1-2, the full variable domain reads DAGVTQSPTHLIKTRGQQVTLRCSPKSGHDTVSWYQQALGQGPQFIFQYYEEEERQRGNFPDRFSGHQFPNYSSELNVNALLLGDSALYLCASSVGTQETNYGYTFGSGTRLTVV.

The rearrangement links TRBV7-9 to TRBJ1-4; D not resolved. The V and J ends lost 4 bases and 5 bases respectively, with 20 bases between them. Germline assignment: CDR1 SEHNR and CDR2 FQNEAQ (reference sequence). The CDR3 covers 17 residues. This CDR3 is CASSSRRLREPNEKLFF. DNA for the CDR3: TGTGCCAGCAGCTCGAGAAGATTACGGGAGCCAAATGAAAAACTGTTTTTT. The full variable domain, its missing parts supplied by reference TRBV7-9 and TRBJ1-4, is DTGVSQNPRHKITKRGQNVTFRCDPISEHNRLYWYRQTLGQGPEFLTYFQNEAQLEKSRLLSDRFSAERPKGSFSTLEIQRTEQGDSAMYLCASSSRRLREPNEKLFFGSGTQLSVL.

This clone was observed a handful of times. V is TRBV9 and J is TRBJ1-1; D gene uncertain. Germline V gene sequence: CDR1 SGDLS, CDR2 YYNGEE. Trimming shortened V by 4 bases and J by 2 bases, and 12 bases separated the two germline ends. This CDR3 has 14 residues. CDR3 bases: TGTGCCAGCAGCCCCCCGGGGATCAACACTGAAGCTTTCTTT. Translating it yields CASSPPGINTEAFF.

The V and J genes are TRBV5-4 and TRBJ2-1; D not certain. The germline V gene encodes CDR1 SGHNT and CDR2 YYREEE (reference sequence). V was shortened by 5 bases and J by 7 bases, with 10 bases between the two germline ends. The CDR3 covers 12 residues. The CDR3 sequence: CASRGPRNEQFF. The CDR3 DNA is TGTGCCAGCAGAGGGCCCAGGAATGAGCAGTTCTTC.

This chain connects TRBV18 to TRBJ2-2, with D uncertain. Germline V CDR1 and CDR2: KGHSH, LQKENI. The V end lost 0 bases, the J end lost 1 base, and 15 bases lay between the germline ends. This CDR3 has 18 residues. The CDR3 reads CASSPPNGWTKNTGELFF. CDR3 DNA sequence: TGTGCCAGCTCACCACCAAATGGATGGACCAAGAACACCGGGGAGCTGTTTTTT.

The chain carries TRBV27 and TRBJ2-1; the D call may be TRBD1 or TRBD2 (5 bases each). There are 11 residues in the CDR3. Trimming stripped 6 bases from V and 12 bases from J, with 12 bases between. Germline loops: CDR1 MNHEY, CDR2 SMNVEV (reference sequence). The chain's CDR3 is CASRRGRGQFF. The CDR3 DNA reads as TGTGCCAGCAGAAGGGGCCGGGGGCAGTTCTTC.

The chain recombines TRBV6-5 with TRBJ2-7; D is undetermined. This CDR3 contains 14 residues. V was pared by 5 bases and J by 4 bases, with 15 bases between. Germline lookup yields CDR1 MNHEY and CDR2 SVGAGI. DNA for the CDR3: TGTGCCAGCAGTCAACTAAGCCGTACATACGAGCAGTACTTC. Protein: CASSQLSRTYEQYF.